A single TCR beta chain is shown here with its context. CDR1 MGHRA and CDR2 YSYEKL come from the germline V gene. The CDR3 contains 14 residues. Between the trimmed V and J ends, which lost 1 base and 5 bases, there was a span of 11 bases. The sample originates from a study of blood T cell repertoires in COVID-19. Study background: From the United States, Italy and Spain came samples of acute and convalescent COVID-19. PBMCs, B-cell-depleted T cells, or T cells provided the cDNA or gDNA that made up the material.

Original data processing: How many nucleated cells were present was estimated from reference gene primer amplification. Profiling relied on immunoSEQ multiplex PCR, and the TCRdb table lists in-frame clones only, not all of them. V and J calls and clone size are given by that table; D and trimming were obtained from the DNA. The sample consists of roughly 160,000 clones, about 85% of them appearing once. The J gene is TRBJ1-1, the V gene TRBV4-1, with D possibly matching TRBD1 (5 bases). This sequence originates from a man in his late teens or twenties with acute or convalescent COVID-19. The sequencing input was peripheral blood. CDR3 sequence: CASSQAQGGTEAFF. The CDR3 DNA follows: TGCGCCAGCAGCCAAGCTCAGGGTGGTACTGAAGCTTTCTTT.